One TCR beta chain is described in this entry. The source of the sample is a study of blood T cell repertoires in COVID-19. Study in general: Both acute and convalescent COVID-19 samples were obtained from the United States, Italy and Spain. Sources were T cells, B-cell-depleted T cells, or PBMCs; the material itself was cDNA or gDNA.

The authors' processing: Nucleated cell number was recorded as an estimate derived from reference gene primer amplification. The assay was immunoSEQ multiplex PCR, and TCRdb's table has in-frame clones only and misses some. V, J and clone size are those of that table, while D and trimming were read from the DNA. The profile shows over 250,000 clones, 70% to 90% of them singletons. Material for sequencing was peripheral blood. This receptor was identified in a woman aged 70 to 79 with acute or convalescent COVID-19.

In DNA, the CDR3 is TGCGCCAGCAGCTCGGCGGGGGGAAACACCATATATTTT. Amino acid sequence: CASSSAGGNTIYF. V usage is TRBV5-1 and J usage is TRBJ1-3; D call uncertain. Germline V gives CDR1 SGHRS, CDR2 YFSETQ. This CDR3 is 13 amino acids long. The germline V and J ends were trimmed by 3 bases and 4 bases, with 8 bases remaining between them.